This T cell receptor beta chain derives from a study of T cells after posttransplantation cyclophosphamide. Whole-study results and caveats: TRB clonality was highly associated with recipient CMV seropositivity and reactivation. TRB overlap between skin or GI tissue T cells and blood was limited. Donor CD8+ memory clones often dominated recipient blood repertoires at later times.

This clone was counted many times. The antigen is unknown. Here immunoSEQ multiplex PCR was the method, and the copy in TCRdb shows in-frame clones only, minus some. The sample includes more than 10,000 clones, none of them occurring once. Cyclophosphamide on days +3 and +4 followed busulfan-fludarabine conditioning and a marrow graft. Trimming took 5 bases from V and 6 from J; bases not matched to a gene: 13. The CDR3 extends over 16 amino acids. Germline V gene data show CDR1 as SGHTA and CDR2 as FQGNSA. The chain recombines TRBV7-2 with TRBJ2-3; TRBD2 aligns across 8 bases. The clonotype comes from a female patient aged 40 to 55 who received an allogeneic stem cell transplant from an unrelated donor, was CMV-positive, and had acute GVHD only. The graft donor may be the source of some T cells. The source material was PBMCs, sampled after allogeneic stem cell transplant with posttransplant cyclophosphamide. The CDR3 nucleotides are TGTGCCAGCAGCCGTCTCGGCAGCGGGGGCGGGGATACGCAGTATTTT. Its protein is CASSRLGSGGGDTQYF. Combining the CDR3 with reference TRBV7-2 and TRBJ2-3 gives the whole variable domain GAGVSQSPSNKVTEKGKDVELRCDPISGHTALYWYRQSLGQGLEFLIYFQGNSAPDKSGLPSDRFSAERTGGSVSTLTIQRTQQEDSAVYLCASSRLGSGGGDTQYFGPGTRLTVL.